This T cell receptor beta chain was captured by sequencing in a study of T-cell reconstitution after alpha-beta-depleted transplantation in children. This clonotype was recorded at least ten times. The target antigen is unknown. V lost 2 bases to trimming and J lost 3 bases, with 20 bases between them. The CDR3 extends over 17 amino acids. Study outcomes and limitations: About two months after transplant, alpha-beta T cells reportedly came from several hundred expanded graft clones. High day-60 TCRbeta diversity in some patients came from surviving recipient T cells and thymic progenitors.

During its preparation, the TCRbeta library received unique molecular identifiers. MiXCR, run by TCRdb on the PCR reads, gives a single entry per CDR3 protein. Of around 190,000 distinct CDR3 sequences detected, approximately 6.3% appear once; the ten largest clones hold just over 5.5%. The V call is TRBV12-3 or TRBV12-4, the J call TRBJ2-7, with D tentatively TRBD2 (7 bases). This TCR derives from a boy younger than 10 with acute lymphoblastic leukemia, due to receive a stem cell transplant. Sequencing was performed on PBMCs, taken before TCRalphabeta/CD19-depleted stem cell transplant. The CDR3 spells CASSLSPGGGASYEQYF. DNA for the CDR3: TGTGCCAGCAGTTTATCCCCTGGAGGGGGGGCCAGCTACGAGCAGTACTTC.